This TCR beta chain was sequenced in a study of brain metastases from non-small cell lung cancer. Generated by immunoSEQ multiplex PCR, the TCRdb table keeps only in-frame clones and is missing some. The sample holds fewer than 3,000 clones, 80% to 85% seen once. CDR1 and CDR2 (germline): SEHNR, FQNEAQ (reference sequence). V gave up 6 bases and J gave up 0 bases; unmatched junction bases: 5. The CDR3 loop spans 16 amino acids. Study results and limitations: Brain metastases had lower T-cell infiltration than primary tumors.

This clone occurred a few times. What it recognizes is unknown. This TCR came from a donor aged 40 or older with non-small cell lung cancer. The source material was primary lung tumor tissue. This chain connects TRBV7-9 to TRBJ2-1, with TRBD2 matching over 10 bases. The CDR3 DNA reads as TGTGCCAGCAGTCCTAGCGGGGGACGCTCCTACAATGAGCAGTTCTTC. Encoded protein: CASSPSGGRSYNEQFF.